This T cell receptor beta chain was captured in a study of OX40 agonist ivuxolimab in advanced cancers. Study-level background: About 42% of patients had received prior checkpoint inhibitor therapy. Study results and caveats: CD4+ and CD8+ T cells in blood underwent clonal expansion by week 6 at 0.1 to 3.0 mg/kg.

To note about this clone: Its antigen is undetermined.

V lost 5 bases, J lost 1 base, and 9 bases lay in between. CDR3 length: 13 residues. In germline, CDR1 is SGHNT, CDR2 YENEEA. TCRdb keeps only in-frame clones here, not all; method: immunoSEQ multiplex PCR. The sample lists about 13,000 clones; approximately 61% were seen once. Here the sequenced sample was CD4+ or CD8+ T cells sorted from blood, taken in a trial of the OX40 agonist ivuxolimab. The chain links TRBV11-3 to TRBJ2-7; D is ambiguous. The receptor comes from an adult with an advanced solid tumor such as melanoma, head and neck, liver or kidney cancer. CDR3 nucleotides: TGTGCCAGCAGCGACGGTCAGTCCTACGAGCAGTACTTC. This translates into CASSDGQSYEQYF.